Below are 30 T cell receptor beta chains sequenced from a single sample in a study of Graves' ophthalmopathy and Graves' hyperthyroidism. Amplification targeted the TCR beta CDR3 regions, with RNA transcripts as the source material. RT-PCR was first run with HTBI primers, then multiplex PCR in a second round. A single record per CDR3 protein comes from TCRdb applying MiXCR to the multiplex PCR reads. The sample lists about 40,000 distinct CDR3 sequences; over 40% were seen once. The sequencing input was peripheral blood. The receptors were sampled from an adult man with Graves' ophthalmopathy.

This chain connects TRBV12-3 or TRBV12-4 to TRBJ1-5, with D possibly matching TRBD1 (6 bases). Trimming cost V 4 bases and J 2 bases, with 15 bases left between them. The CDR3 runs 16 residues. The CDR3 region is CASSSGRGYGNQPQHF. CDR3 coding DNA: TGTGCCAGCAGTTCGGGCAGGGGTTATGGCAATCAGCCCCAGCATTTT.

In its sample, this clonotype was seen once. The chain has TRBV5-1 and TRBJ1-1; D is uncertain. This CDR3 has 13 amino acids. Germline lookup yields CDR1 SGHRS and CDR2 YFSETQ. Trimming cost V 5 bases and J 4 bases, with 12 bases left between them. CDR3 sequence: CASSEGHRTEAFF. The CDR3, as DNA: TGCGCCAGCAGTGAAGGGCACCGCACTGAAGCTTTCTTT. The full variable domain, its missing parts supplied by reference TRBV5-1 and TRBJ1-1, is KAGVTQTPRYLIKTRGQQVTLSCSPISGHRSVSWYQQTPGQGLQFLFEYFSETQRNKGNFPGRFSGRQFSNSRSEMNVSTLELGDSALYLCASSEGHRTEAFFGQGTRLTVV.

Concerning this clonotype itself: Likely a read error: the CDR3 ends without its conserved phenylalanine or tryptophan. CDR3 sequence (DNA): TGCAATGCCGGGACAGGGGGCTCTGGAAACACCATATATTCT. Translating gives CNAGTGGSGNTIYS. The V and J genes are TRBV20-1 and TRBJ1-3, with TRBD1 identical over 11 bases. The CDR3 contains 14 residues. Germline assignment: CDR1 DFQATT and CDR2 SNEGSKA (reference sequence).

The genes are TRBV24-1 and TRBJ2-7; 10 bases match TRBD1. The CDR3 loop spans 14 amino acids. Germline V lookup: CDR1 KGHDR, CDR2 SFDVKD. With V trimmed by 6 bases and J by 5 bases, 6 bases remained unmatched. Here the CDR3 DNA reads TGTGCCACCAGTCCCGCGGGACAGGGGAACGAGCAGTACTTC. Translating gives CATSPAGQGNEQYF.

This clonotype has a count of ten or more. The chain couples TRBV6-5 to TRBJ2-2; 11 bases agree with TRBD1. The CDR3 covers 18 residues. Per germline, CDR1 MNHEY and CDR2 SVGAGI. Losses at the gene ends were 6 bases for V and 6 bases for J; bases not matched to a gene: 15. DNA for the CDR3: TGTGCCAGCAGATTGGGGGGATATGGGACAGGGGGGGCCGGGGAGCTGTTTTTT. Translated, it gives CASRLGGYGTGGAGELFF.

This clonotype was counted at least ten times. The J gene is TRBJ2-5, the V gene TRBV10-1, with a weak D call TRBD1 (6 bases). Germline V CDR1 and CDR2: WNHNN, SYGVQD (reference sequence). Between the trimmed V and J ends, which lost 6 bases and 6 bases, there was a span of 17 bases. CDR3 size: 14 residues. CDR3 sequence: CASSLDSRSQTQYF. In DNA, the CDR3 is TGCGCCAGCAGCCTGGACAGTCGCAGCCAGACCCAGTACTTC.

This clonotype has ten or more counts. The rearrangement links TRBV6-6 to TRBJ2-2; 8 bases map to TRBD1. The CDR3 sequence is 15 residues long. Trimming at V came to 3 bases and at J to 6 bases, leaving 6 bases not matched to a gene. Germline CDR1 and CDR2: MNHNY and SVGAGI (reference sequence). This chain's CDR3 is CASSYGRGPAGELFF. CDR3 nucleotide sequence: TGTGCCAGCAGTTATGGCAGGGGGCCGGCCGGGGAGCTGTTTTTT.

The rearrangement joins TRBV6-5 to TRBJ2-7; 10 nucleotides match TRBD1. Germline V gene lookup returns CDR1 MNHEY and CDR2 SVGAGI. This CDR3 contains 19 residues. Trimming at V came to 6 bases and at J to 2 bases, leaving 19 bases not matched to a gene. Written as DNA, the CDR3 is TGTGCCAGCAGCCCCCGGACAGGGGGGAACACCGGGACAGCCTACGAGCAGTACTTC. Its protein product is CASSPRTGGNTGTAYEQYF.

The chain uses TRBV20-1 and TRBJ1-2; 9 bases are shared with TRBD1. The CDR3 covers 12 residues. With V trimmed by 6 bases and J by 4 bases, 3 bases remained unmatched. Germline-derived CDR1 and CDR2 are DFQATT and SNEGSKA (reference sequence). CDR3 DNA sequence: TGCAGTGCCGAGACAGGGGGCTATGGCTACACCTTC. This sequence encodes CSAETGGYGYTF.

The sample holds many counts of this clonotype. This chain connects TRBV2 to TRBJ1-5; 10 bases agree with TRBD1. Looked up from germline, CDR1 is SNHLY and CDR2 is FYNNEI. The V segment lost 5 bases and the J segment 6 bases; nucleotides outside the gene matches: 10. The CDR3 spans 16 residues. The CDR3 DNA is TGTGCCAGCAGTAGACAGGGGGCAGGAGGCAGTCAGCCCCAGCATTTT. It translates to CASSRQGAGGSQPQHF.

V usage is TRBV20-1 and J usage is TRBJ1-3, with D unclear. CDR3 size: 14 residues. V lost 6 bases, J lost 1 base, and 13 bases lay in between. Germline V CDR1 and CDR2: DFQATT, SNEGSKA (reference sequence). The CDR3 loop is CSARKGISGNTIYF. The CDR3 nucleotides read TGCAGTGCCAGGAAGGGTATATCTGGAAACACCATATATTTT.

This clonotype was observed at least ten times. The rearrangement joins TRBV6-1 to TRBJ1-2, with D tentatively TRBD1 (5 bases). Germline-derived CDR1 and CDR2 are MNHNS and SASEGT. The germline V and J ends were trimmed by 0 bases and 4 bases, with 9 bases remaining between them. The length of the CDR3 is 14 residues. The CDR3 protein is CASSEAGGTYGYTF. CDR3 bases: TGTGCCAGCAGTGAAGCGGGGGGGACCTATGGCTACACCTTC.

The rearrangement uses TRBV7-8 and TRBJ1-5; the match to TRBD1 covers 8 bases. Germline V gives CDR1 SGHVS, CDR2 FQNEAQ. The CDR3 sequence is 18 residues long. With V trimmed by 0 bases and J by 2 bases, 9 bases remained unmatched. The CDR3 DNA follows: TGTGCCAGCAGCTTAGCGGGGACAGGCCAGGCGGGCAATCAGCCCCAGCATTTT. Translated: CASSLAGTGQAGNQPQHF.

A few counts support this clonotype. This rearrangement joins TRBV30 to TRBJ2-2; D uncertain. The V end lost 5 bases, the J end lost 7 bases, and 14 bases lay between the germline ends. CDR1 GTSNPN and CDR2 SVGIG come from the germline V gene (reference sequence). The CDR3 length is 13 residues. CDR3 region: CAWHPSIFGELFF. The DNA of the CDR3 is TGTGCCTGGCACCCCAGTATTTTCGGGGAGCTGTTTTTT.

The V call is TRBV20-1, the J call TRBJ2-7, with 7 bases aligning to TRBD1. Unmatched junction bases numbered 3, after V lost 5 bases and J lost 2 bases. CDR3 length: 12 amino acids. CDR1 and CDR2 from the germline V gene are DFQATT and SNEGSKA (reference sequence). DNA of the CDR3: TGCAGTGCTGCCAGGGGGACCTACGAGCAGTACTTC. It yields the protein CSAARGTYEQYF.

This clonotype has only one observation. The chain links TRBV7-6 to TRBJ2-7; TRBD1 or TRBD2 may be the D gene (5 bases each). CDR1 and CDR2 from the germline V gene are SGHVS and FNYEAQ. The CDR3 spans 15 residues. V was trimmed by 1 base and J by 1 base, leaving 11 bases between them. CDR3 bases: TGTGCCAGCAGCTTAGAGGGACCCTTATCCTACGAGCAGTACGTC. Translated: CASSLEGPLSYEQYV.

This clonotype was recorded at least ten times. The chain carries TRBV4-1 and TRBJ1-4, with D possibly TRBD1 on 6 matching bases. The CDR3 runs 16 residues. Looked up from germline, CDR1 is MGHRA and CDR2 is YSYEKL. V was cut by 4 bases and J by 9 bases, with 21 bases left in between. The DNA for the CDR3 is TGCGCCAGCAGCCTACCCCCGGAGCAGGGGATGCAAAAACTGTTTTTT. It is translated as CASSLPPEQGMQKLFF.

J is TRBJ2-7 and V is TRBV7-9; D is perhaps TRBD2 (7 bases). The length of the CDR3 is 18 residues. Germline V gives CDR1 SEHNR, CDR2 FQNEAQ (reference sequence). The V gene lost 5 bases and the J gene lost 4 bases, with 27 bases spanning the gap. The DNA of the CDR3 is TGTGCCAGCAGCCCCGTGAGCGGGACACCTGTAGGGAGGTACGAGCAGTACTTC. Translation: CASSPVSGTPVGRYEQYF.

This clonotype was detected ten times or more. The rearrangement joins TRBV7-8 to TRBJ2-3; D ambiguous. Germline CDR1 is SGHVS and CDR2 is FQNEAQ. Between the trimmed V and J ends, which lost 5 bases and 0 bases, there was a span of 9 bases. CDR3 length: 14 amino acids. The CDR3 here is CASSALRSTDTQYF. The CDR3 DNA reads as TGTGCCAGCAGCGCCTTGAGGAGCACAGATACGCAGTATTTT. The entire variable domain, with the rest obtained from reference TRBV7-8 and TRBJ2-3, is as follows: GAGVSQSPRYKVAKRGQDVALRCDPISGHVSLFWYQQALGQGPEFLTYFQNEAQLDKSGLPSDRFFAERPEGSVSTLKIQRTQQEDSAVYLCASSALRSTDTQYFGPGTRLTVL.

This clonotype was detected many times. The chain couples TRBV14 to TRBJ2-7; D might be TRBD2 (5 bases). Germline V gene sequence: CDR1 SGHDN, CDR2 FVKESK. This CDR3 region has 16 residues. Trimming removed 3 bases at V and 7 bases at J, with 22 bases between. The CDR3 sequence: CASSQPRLAWTEEQYV. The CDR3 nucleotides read TGTGCCAGCAGCCAGCCTAGGCTAGCCTGGACGGAGGAGCAGTACGTC.

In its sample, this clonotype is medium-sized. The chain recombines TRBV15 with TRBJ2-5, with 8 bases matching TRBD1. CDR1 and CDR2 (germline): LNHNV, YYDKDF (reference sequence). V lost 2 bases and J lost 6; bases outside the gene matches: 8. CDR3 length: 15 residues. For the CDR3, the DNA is TGTGCCACCAGCAGAAGACAGGGGACGAGGAAGACCCAGTACTTC. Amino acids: CATSRRQGTRKTQYF.

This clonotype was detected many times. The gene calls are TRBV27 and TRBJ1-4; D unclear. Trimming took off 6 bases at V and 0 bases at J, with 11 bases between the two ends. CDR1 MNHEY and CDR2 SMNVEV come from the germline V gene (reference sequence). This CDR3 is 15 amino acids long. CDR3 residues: CASSRNDATNEKLFF. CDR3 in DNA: TGTGCCAGCAGCCGAAACGATGCAACTAATGAAAAACTGTTTTTT. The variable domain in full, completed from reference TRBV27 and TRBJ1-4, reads EAQVTQNPRYLITVTGKKLTVTCSQNMNHEYMSWYRQDPGLGLRQIYYSMNVEVTDKGDVPEGYKVSRKEKRNFPLILESPSPNQTSLYFCASSRNDATNEKLFFGSGTQLSVL.

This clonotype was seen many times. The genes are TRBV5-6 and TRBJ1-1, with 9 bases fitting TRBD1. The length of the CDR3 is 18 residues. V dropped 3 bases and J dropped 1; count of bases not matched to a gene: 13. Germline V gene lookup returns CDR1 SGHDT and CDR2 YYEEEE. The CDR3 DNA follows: TGTGCCAGCAGCTCAACTATCGACAGGGGGGAGTGGAACACTGAAGCTTTCTTT. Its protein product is CASSSTIDRGEWNTEAFF.

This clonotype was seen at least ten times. CDR3 nucleotides: TGCGCCAGCAGCCCGACAACGACGGGACGGTCCTACGAGCAGTACGTC. Protein: CASSPTTTGRSYEQYV. The chain uses TRBV4-1 and TRBJ2-7; possibly TRBD1 or TRBD2 for D (5 bases each). Germline CDR1 and CDR2: MGHRA and YSYEKL. Trimming stripped 4 bases from V and 1 base from J, with 17 bases between. There are 16 residues in the CDR3.

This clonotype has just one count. The CDR3 DNA reads as TGTGCCAGCAGCTTTTTTGACAGTTCGGAAGCTTTCTTT. Protein sequence: CASSFFDSSEAFF. The chain employs TRBV7-9 and TRBJ1-1, with D perhaps matching TRBD1 (5 bases). In germline, CDR1 is SEHNR, CDR2 FQNEAQ (reference sequence). Trimming left V 3 bases short and J 8 bases short, with 13 bases between. The CDR3 sequence is 13 residues long.

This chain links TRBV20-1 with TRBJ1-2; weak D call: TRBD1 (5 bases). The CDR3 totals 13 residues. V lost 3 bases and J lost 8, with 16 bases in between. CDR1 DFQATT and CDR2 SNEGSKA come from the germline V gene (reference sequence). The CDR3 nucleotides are TGCAGTGCTAGCGGGGTAGGGGCCGAGGGCTACACCTTC. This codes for CSASGVGAEGYTF.

This chain's CDR3 is CASSLGLGYEQYF. DNA of the CDR3: TGTGCCAGCAGTTTGGGACTAGGCTACGAGCAGTACTTC. The rearrangement joins TRBV28 to TRBJ2-7; 8 bases map to TRBD2. V shed 3 bases, J shed 3 bases, and the junction held 1 base outside the gene matches. Germline CDR1 and CDR2: MDHEN and SYDVKM. CDR3 length: 13 residues.

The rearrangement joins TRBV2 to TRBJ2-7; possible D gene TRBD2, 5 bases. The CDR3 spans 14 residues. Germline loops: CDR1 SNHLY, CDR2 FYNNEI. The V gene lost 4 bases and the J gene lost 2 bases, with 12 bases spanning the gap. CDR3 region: CASSGASFAYEQYF. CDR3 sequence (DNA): TGTGCCAGCAGTGGGGCTAGCTTCGCCTACGAGCAGTACTTC.

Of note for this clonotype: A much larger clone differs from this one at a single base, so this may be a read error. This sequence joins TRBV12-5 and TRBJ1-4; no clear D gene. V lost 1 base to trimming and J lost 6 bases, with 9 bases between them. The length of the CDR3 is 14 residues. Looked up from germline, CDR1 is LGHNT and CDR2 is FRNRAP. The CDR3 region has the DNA TGTGCTAGTGGTTTGGGGGGAAGGGATGAAAAACTGTTTTTT. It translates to CASGLGGRDEKLFF.

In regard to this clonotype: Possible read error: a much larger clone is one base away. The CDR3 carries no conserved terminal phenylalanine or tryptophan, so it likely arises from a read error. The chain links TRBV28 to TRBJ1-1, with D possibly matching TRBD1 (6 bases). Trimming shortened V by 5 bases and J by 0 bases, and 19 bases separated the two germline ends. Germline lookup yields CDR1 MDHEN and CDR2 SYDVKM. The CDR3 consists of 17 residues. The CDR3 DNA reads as TGTGCCAGCAGTATAACGAGGGCAGGGGCTTTGAACACTGAAGCTTTCTCT. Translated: CASSITRAGALNTEAFS.